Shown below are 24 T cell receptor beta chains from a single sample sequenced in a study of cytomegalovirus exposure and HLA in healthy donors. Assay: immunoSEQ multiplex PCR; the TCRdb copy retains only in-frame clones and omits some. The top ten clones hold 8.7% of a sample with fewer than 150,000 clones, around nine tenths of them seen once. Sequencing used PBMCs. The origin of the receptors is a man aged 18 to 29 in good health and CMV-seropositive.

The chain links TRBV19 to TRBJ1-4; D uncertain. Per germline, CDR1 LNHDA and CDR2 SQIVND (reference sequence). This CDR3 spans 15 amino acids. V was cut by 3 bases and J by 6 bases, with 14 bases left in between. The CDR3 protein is CASSIGVGGDEKLFF. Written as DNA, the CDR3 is TGTGCCAGTAGTATCGGGGTCGGAGGAGATGAAAAACTGTTTTTT. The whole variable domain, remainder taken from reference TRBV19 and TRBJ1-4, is DGGITQSPKYLFRKEGQNVTLSCEQNLNHDAMYWYRQDPGQGLRLIYYSQIVNDFQKGDIAEGYSVSREKKESFPLTVTSAQKNPTAFYLCASSIGVGGDEKLFFGSGTQLSVL.

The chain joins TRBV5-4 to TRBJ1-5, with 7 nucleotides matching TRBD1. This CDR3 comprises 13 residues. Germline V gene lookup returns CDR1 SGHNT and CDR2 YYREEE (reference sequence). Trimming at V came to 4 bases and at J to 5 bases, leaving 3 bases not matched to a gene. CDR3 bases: TGTGCCAGCAGCGATACAGGGGATCAGCCCCAGCATTTT. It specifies CASSDTGDQPQHF. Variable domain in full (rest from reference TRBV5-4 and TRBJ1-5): ETGVTQSPTHLIKTRGQQVTLRCSSQSGHNTVSWYQQALGQGPQFIFQYYREEENGRGNFPPRFSGLQFPNYSSELNVNALELDDSALYLCASSDTGDQPQHFGDGTRLSIL.

The DNA for the CDR3 is TGTGCCAGCAGCTTGGGGGCAGGGGCTGGGTACCAAGAGACCCAGTACTTC. Its translation is CASSLGAGAGYQETQYF. J is TRBJ2-5 and V is TRBV5-4; a weak D match, TRBD1 (6 bases). The CDR3 is 17 residues long. With 0 bases removed from V and 0 bases from J, the gap between germline ends came to 15 bases. The germline gives CDR1 SGHNT, CDR2 YYREEE (reference sequence).

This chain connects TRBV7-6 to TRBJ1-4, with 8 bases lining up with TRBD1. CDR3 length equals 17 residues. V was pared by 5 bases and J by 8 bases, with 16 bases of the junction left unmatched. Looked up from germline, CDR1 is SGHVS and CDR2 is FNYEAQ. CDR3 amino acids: CASSRRTQDRVGEKLFF. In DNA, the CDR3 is TGTGCCAGCAGCCGCCGTACTCAGGACAGGGTGGGAGAAAAACTGTTTTTT.

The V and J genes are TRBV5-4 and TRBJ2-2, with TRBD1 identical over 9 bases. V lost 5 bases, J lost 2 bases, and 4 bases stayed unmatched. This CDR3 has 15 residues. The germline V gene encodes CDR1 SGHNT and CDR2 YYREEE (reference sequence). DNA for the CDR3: TGTGCCAGCAGTCTGGGACAGGGAAACACCGGGGAGCTGTTTTTT. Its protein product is CASSLGQGNTGELFF.

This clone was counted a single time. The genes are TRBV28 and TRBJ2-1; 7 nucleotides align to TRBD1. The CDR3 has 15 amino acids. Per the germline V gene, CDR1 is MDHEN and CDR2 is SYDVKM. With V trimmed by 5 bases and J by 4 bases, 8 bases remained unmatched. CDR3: CASSKTGTLYNEQFF. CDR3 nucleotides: TGTGCCAGCAGTAAGACAGGGACCCTTTACAATGAGCAGTTCTTC.

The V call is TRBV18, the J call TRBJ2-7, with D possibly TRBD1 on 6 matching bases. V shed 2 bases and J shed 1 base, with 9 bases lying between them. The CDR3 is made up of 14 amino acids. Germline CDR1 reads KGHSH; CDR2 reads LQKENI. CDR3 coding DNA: TGTGCCAGCTCACCAAACAGGGCATCCTACGAGCAGTACTTC. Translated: CASSPNRASYEQYF.

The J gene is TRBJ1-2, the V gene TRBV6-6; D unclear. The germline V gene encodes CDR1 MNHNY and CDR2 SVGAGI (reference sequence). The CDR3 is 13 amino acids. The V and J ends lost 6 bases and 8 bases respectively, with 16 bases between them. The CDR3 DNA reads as TGTGCCAGCAGCCCGACAATGCAGGTCGGCTACACCTTC. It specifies CASSPTMQVGYTF.

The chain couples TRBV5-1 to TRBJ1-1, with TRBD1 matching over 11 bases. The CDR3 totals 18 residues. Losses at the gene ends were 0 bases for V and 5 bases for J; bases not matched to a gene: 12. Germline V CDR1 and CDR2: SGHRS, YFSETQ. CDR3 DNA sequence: TGCGCCAGCAGCTTGGTTCCCTCCGGGACAGGGGGACGAACTGAAGCTTTCTTT. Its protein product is CASSLVPSGTGGRTEAFF.

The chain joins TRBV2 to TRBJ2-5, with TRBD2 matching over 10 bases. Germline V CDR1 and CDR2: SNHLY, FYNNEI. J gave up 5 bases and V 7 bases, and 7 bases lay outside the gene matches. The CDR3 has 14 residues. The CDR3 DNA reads TGTGCCAGCAAGGGACTAGCGATGATCGAGACCCAGTACTTC. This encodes CASKGLAMIETQYF.

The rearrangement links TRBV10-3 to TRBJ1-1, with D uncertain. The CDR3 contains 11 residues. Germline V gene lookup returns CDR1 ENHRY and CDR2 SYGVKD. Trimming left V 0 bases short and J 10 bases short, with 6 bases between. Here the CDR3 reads CAISESSGAFF. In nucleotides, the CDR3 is TGTGCCATCAGTGAGTCCTCCGGAGCTTTCTTT.

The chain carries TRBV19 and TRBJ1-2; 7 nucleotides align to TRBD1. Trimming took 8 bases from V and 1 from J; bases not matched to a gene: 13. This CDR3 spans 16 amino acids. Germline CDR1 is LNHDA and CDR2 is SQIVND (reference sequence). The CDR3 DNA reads TGTGCCAGTGGATCCTGGCTGGGACAGCTTAACTATGGCTACACCTTC. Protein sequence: CASGSWLGQLNYGYTF.

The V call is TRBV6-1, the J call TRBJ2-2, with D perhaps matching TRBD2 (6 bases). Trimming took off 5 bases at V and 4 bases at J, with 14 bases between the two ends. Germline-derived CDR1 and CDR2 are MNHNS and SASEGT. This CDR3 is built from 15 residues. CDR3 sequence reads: CASSITSSSTGELFF. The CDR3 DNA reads TGTGCCAGCAGTATTACTAGCTCCAGCACCGGGGAGCTGTTTTTT.

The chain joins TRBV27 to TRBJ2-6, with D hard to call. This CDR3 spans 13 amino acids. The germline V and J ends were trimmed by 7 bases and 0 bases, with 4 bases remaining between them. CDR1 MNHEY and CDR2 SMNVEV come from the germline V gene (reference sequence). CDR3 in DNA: TGTGCCAGCACGGGCTCTGGGGCCAACGTCCTGACTTTC. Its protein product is CASTGSGANVLTF.

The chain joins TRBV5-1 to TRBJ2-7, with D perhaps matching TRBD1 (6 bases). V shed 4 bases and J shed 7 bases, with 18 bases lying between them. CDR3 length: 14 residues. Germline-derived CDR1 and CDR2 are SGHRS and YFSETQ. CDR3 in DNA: TGCGCCAGCAGCCGGGCGCGGACAGATGGGGAGCAGTACTTC. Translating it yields CASSRARTDGEQYF.

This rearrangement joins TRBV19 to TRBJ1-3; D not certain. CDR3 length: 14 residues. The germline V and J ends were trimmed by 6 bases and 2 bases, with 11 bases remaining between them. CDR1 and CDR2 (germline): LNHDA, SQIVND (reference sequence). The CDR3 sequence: CASRGVEAGNTIYF. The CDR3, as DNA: TGTGCCAGTAGGGGTGTTGAGGCTGGAAACACCATATATTTT.

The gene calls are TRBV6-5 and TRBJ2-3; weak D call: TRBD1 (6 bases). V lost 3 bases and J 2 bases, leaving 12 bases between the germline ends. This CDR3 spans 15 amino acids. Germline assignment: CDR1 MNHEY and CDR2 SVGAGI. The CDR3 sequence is CASSYSRGFTDTQYF. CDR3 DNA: TGTGCCAGCAGTTATTCCAGGGGCTTCACAGATACGCAGTATTTT.

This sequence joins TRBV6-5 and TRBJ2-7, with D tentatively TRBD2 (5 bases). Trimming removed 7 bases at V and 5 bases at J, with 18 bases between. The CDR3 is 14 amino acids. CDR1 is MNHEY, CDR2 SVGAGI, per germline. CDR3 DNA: TGTGCCAGCAACGAGGACTGGACTGGAAACGAGCAGTACTTC. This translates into CASNEDWTGNEQYF.

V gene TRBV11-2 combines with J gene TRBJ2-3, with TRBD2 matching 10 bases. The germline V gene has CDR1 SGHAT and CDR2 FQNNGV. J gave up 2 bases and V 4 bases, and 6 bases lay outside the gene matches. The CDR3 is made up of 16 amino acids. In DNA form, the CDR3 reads TGTGCCAGCAGCTCCATAGCGGGAGGAACCACAGATACGCAGTATTTT. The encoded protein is CASSSIAGGTTDTQYF.

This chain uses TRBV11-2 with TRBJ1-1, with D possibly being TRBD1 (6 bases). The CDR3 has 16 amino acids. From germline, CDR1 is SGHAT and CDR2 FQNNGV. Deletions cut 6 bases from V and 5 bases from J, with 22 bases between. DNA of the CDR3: TGTGCCAGCAGTTCACCGGGACACCTCTTGGGGACTGAAGCTTTCTTT. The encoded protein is CASSSPGHLLGTEAFF.

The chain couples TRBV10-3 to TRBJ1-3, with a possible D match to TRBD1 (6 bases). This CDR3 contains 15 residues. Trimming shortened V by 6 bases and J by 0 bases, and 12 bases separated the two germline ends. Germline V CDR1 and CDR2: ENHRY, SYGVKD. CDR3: CAIRTGTSSGNTIYF. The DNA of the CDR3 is TGTGCCATCAGGACAGGAACTTCCTCTGGAAACACCATATATTTT.

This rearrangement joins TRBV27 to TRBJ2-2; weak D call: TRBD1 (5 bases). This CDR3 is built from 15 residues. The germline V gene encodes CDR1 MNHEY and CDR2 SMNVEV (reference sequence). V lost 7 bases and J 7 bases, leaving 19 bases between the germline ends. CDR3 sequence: CASTLWGREGGELFF. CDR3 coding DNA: TGTGCCAGCACCTTGTGGGGCAGGGAAGGCGGGGAGCTGTTTTTT.

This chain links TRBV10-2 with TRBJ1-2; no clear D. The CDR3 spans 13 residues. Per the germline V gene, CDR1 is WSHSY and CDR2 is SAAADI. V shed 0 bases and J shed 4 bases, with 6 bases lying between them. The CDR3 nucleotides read TGCGCCAGCAGTGAGTCGAGAGGCTATGGCTACACCTTC. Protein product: CASSESRGYGYTF.

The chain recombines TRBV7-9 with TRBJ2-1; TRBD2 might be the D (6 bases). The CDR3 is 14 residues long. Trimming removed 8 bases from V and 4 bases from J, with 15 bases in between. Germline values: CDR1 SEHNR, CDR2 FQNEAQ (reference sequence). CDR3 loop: CASAHGGRYNEQFF. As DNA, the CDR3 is TGTGCCAGCGCCCACGGAGGGCGGTACAATGAGCAGTTCTTC.